What follows are 15 T cell receptor beta chains derived from one specimen sequenced in a study of neurological immune-mediated disorders. Each CDR3 protein is one row after TCRdb ran MiXCR on the 5' RACE reads. The data contain more than 45,000 distinct CDR3 sequences, over 10% of them singletons. The source material was PBMCs. The receptors stem from a man between 60 and 75 years old in good health.

In its sample, this clonotype was seen many times. V usage is TRBV5-1 and J usage is TRBJ1-1, with 7 positions matching TRBD1. The J segment lost 5 bases and the V segment lost 4 bases, leaving 11 bases of the junction unmatched. CDR1 SGHRS and CDR2 YFSETQ come from the germline V gene. The CDR3 runs to 15 residues. The DNA for the CDR3 is TGCGCCAGCAGCCCCGACCCGACAGGGAGGACTGAAGCTTTCTTT. Encoded protein: CASSPDPTGRTEAFF.

Ten or more counts support this clonotype. This sequence joins TRBV7-8 and TRBJ2-7; 8 nucleotides line up with TRBD2. Germline assignment: CDR1 SGHVS and CDR2 FQNEAQ. This CDR3 contains 15 residues. V trimming: 5 bases; J trimming: 1 base; junction bases outside the gene matches: 7. As DNA, the CDR3 is TGTGCCAGCAGCCTCCCTGCGGGGGGATCCTACGAGCAGTACTTC. Its translation: CASSLPAGGSYEQYF.

This clonotype turned up a few times. The CDR3 sequence is CASSPTGVVSTEAFF. Written as DNA, the CDR3 is TGTGCCAGCAGTCCGACAGGAGTGGTGAGCACTGAAGCTTTCTTT. This rearrangement joins TRBV27 to TRBJ1-1; perhaps TRBD1 as D (6 bases). Trimming removed 5 bases from V and 4 bases from J, with 17 bases in between. CDR1 is MNHEY, CDR2 SMNVEV, per germline (reference sequence). CDR3 size: 15 residues.

This clonotype was observed at least ten times. The V and J genes are TRBV20-1 and TRBJ1-2; D might be TRBD1 (6 bases). The CDR3 totals 15 residues. Germline V CDR1 and CDR2: DFQATT, SNEGSKA (reference sequence). Trimming shortened V by 4 bases and J by 4 bases, and 19 bases separated the two germline ends. For the CDR3, the DNA is TGCAGTGCTAAAGGGGGGTCCACCGCTGCCTATGGCTACACCTTC. Translated, it gives CSAKGGSTAAYGYTF.

The V gene is TRBV18, the J gene TRBJ1-3; D call uncertain. CDR1 and CDR2 from the germline V gene are KGHSH and LQKENI. CDR3 length equals 14 residues. Trimming removed 0 bases at V and 5 bases at J, with 8 bases between. The CDR3 reads CASSPPGSRNTIYF. The CDR3 nucleotides read TGTGCCAGCTCACCACCTGGCAGCCGAAACACCATATATTTT.

The sample holds many counts of this clonotype. J is TRBJ2-4 and V is TRBV20-1; 7 bases align to TRBD1. The CDR3 sequence is 13 residues long. CDR1 DFQATT and CDR2 SNEGSKA come from the germline V gene (reference sequence). The trim removed 7 bases at V and 4 bases at J, leaving 7 bases unmatched. CDR3 nucleotide sequence: TGCAGTGTCCCTCCGGGACAGAAAAACATTCAGTACTTC. Amino acid sequence: CSVPPGQKNIQYF.

This chain connects TRBV5-1 to TRBJ2-1, with 8 positions matching TRBD1. This CDR3 region has 14 residues. The V gene's germline CDR1 is SGHRS and CDR2 YFSETQ. J was trimmed by 7 bases and V by 4 bases; bases with no gene match: 7. CDR3 region: CASSPGQGENEQFF. CDR3 DNA sequence: TGCGCCAGCAGCCCTGGACAGGGCGAAAATGAGCAGTTCTTC.

Many counts were recorded for this clonotype. V gene TRBV2 combines with J gene TRBJ2-5; 7 nucleotides match TRBD2. V lost 3 bases, J lost 1 base, and 2 bases stayed unmatched. This CDR3 comprises 14 residues. CDR1 and CDR2 from the germline V gene are SNHLY and FYNNEI. The CDR3 loop is CASSEGGSQETQYF. CDR3 in DNA: TGTGCCAGCAGTGAGGGAGGGAGCCAAGAGACCCAGTACTTC.

This clonotype was picked up many times. DNA for the CDR3: TGCAGTGCTAGCGATTGGGCCTCCTCTGGAAACACCATATATTTT. Its protein is CSASDWASSGNTIYF. This chain connects TRBV20-1 to TRBJ1-3; D gene ambiguous. From germline, CDR1 is DFQATT and CDR2 SNEGSKA (reference sequence). Trimming took off 3 bases at V and 0 bases at J, with 12 bases between the two ends. The CDR3 is 15 amino acids.

This chain links TRBV5-1 with TRBJ2-1; D gene ambiguous. CDR1 and CDR2 (germline): SGHRS, YFSETQ. The CDR3 runs to 16 residues. Trimming pared 0 bases from V and 0 bases from J, leaving 10 bases between. The CDR3 loop is CASSLGLFSSYNEQFF. In DNA, the CDR3 is TGCGCCAGCAGCTTGGGTCTTTTTAGCTCCTACAATGAGCAGTTCTTC.

Ten or more counts support this clonotype. This chain connects TRBV5-1 to TRBJ1-1; D is perhaps TRBD1 (5 bases). V lost 5 bases and J 1 base, leaving 12 bases between the germline ends. This CDR3 is 14 amino acids long. Germline V gene sequence: CDR1 SGHRS, CDR2 YFSETQ. DNA of the CDR3: TGCGCCAGCAGACCCAGCACAGGGAACACTGAAGCTTTCTTT. It is translated as CASRPSTGNTEAFF.

This clonotype was counted ten times or more. The V and J genes are TRBV7-2 and TRBJ2-3, with D possibly TRBD1 on 6 matching bases. With 5 bases removed from V and 1 base from J, the gap between germline ends came to 7 bases. The germline V gene encodes CDR1 SGHTA and CDR2 FQGNSA. The CDR3 spans 13 residues. As DNA, the CDR3 is TGTGCCAGCAGCCGGACAGGCACAGATACGCAGTATTTT. Residues: CASSRTGTDTQYF.

The sample holds many counts of this clonotype. The chain joins TRBV12-3 or TRBV12-4 to TRBJ1-2; D is undetermined. Deletions cut 5 bases from V and 7 bases from J, with 14 bases between. This CDR3 region has 13 residues. CDR3 sequence reads: CASSPRYPIGYTF. CDR3 DNA sequence: TGTGCCAGCAGTCCCCGCTATCCTATTGGCTACACCTTC.

The chain has TRBV28 and TRBJ2-2; TRBD2 matches at 10 bases. Trimming cost V 8 bases and J 1 base; bases outside gene matches: 4. The CDR3 sequence is 15 residues long. CDR1 is MDHEN and CDR2 is SYDVKM in the germline V gene. CDR3 amino acids: CASLERGGNTGELFF. The DNA for the CDR3 is TGTGCCAGCCTTGAGCGGGGGGGGAACACCGGGGAGCTGTTTTTT.

This clonotype has at least ten counts. This chain uses TRBV12-3 or TRBV12-4 with TRBJ1-1; possibly TRBD1 for D (5 bases). The CDR3 has 13 residues. Trimming removed 3 bases at V and 8 bases at J, with 13 bases between. This chain's CDR3 is CASSFQQGREAFF. CDR3 nucleotide sequence: TGTGCCAGCAGTTTCCAGCAGGGACGGGAAGCTTTCTTT.